This T cell receptor (beta chain) emerged from a study of identical twins. General study findings and limits: Rather than following the same donors, the conclusions depended on cross-sectional statistical analysis. Less excess twin sharing appeared in beta out-of-frame sequences. There was an excess of low generation probability in the out-of-frame alpha sequences that twins shared.

TCRdb independently ran MiXCR on the 5' RACE reads; one entry per CDR3 protein. The table includes approximately 600,000 distinct CDR3 sequences, 9.6% detected once. V was clipped by 0 bases and J by 5 bases, with 10 bases between them. CDR1 is SGHNT, CDR2 YENEEA, per germline. The CDR3 is made up of 15 amino acids. This clonotype was seen only a few times. Its target is unknown. The data were also submitted as part of a second study, on yellow fever vaccine responses in identical twins.

The sample was PBMCs. The clonotype was recovered from a woman under 30 in good health. The chain joins TRBV11-3 to TRBJ2-2; the D gene is possibly TRBD1 (5 bases). The CDR3: CASSLDPGRTGELFF. Written as DNA, the CDR3 is TGTGCCAGCAGCTTAGATCCAGGGCGGACCGGGGAGCTGTTTTTT. The complete variable domain, with remaining parts taken from reference TRBV11-3 and TRBJ2-2, reads EAGVVQSPRYKIIEKKQPVAFWCNPISGHNTLYWYLQNLGQGPELLIRYENEEAVDDSQLPKDRFSAERLKGVDSTLKIQPAELGDSAVYLCASSLDPGRTGELFFGEGSRLTVL.